The T cell receptor beta chain described here comes from a study of beta chain features in type 1 diabetes. Study summary: Age, gender, cell numbers and subset yield matched between patients and controls.

Points from the study as a whole: Lower insertion and higher deletion counts appeared at VDJ junctions in type 1 diabetes patients.

Notes on this clone: Its specificity is unknown.

The CDR3 contains 13 residues. Germline V gene sequence: CDR1 MNHEY, CDR2 SVGAGI. V was pared by 6 bases and J by 5 bases, with 4 bases of the junction left unmatched. The study reverse transcribed the entire isolated RNA, so it sequenced expressed TCRB transcripts. Deep immunoSEQ sequencing covered naive, central memory and regulatory T cell samples. Profiled with immunoSEQ multiplex PCR; TCRdb holds only in-frame clones, not every one. There are a few hundred thousand clones in the sample; about 14% occur only once, and approximately 0.019% lies in the top ten. This clonotype was sampled from a woman between 18 and 30 years old in good health. The genes are TRBV6-5 and TRBJ1-5; 7 nucleotides match TRBD1. Sequenced: naive CD4+ T cells from blood. CDR3 nucleotides: TGTGCCAGCAGCCGACAGGGAGATCAGCCCCAGCATTTT. This encodes CASSRQGDQPQHF.